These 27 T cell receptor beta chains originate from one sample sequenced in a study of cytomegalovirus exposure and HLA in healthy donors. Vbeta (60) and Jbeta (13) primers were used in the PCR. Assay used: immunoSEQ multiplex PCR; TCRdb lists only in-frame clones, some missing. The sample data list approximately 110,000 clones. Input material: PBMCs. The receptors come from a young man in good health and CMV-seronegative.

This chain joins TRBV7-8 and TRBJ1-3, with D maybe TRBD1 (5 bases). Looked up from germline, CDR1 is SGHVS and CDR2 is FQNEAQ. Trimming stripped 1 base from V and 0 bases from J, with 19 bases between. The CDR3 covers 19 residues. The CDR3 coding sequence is TGTGCCAGCAGCTTAGTCCGGCCAGGGCCTACAATCTCTGGAAACACCATATATTTT. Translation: CASSLVRPGPTISGNTIYF. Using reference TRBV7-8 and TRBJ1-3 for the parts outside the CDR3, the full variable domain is GAGVSQSPRYKVAKRGQDVALRCDPISGHVSLFWYQQALGQGPEFLTYFQNEAQLDKSGLPSDRFFAERPEGSVSTLKIQRTQQEDSAVYLCASSLVRPGPTISGNTIYFGEGSWLTVV.

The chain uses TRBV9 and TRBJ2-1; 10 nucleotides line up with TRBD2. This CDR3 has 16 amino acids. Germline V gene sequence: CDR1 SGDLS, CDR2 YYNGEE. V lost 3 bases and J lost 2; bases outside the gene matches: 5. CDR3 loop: CASSGRSGGAYNEQFF. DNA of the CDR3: TGTGCCAGCAGCGGCCGGAGCGGGGGGGCCTACAATGAGCAGTTCTTC.

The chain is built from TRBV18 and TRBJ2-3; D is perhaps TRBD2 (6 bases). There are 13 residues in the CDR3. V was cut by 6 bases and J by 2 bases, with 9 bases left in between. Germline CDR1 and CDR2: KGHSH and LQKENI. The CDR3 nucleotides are TGTGCCAGCTCCGGGACTTTCACAGATACGCAGTATTTT. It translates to CASSGTFTDTQYF.

CDR3 amino acids: CASSPRGGSWTYEQYF. The CDR3 coding sequence is TGTGCCAGCTCACCACGCGGGGGATCCTGGACCTACGAGCAGTACTTC. This rearrangement joins TRBV18 to TRBJ2-5; 7 bases agree with TRBD2. The better agreement between TRBJ2-7 and the DNA end casts doubt on the J call. Germline assignment: CDR1 KGHSH and CDR2 LQKENI. CDR3 length equals 16 residues.

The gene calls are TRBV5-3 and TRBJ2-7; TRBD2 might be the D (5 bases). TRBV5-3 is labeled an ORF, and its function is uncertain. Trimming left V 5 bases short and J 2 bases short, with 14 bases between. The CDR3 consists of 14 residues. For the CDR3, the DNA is TGTGCCAGAAGACGTTCGGGATTCACCTACGAGCAGTACTTC. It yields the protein CARRRSGFTYEQYF.

In DNA form, the CDR3 reads TGTGCCTGGAGTGTACTAGCGGGGTCCCAAGAGACCCAGTACTTC. Translating it yields CAWSVLAGSQETQYF. V usage is TRBV30 and J usage is TRBJ2-5, with TRBD2 identical over 10 bases. The germline V gene encodes CDR1 GTSNPN and CDR2 SVGIG (reference sequence). The length of the CDR3 is 15 residues. J gave up 1 base and V 0 bases, and 2 bases lay outside the gene matches.

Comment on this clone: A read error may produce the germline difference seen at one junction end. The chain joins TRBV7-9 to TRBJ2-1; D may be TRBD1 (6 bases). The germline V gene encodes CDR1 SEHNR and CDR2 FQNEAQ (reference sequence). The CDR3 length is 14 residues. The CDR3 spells CTSSPGDRYNEQFF. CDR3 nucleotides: TGTACCAGCAGCCCAGGGGATCGGTACAATGAGCAGTTCTTC.

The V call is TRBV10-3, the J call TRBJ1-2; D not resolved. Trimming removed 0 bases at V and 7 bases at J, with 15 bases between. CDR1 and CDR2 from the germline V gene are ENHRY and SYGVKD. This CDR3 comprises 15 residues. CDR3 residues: CAISESMGGLSGYTF. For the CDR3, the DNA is TGTGCCATCAGTGAGTCGATGGGCGGGTTGTCTGGCTACACCTTC.

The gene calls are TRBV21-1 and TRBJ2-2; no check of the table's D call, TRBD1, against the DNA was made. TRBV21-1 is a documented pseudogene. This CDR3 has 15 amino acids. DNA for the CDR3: TGTGCCAGCAATCGGACAGGAAGACACACCGGGGAGCTGTTTTTT. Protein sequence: CASNRTGRHTGELFF.

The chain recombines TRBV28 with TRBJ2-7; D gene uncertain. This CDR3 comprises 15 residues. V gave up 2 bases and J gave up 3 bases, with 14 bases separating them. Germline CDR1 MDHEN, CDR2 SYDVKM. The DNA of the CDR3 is TGTGCCAGCAGTTTAACGGGTAGCCCTATCTACGAGCAGTACTTC. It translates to CASSLTGSPIYEQYF.

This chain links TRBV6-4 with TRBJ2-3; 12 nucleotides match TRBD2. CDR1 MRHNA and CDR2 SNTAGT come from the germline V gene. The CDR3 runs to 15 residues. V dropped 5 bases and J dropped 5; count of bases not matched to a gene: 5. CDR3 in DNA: TGTGCCAGCAGTACACTAGCGGGGGGTAAAGATACGCAGTATTTT. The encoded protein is CASSTLAGGKDTQYF.

CDR3 sequence reads: CASSMDGRRGTEAFF. CDR3 bases: TGTGCCAGTAGTATGGACGGGAGACGTGGCACTGAAGCTTTCTTT. This chain links TRBV19 with TRBJ1-1; D is undetermined. The ends were cut back, 3 bases at V and 4 bases at J, with 15 bases in the middle. Germline V CDR1 and CDR2: LNHDA, SQIVND (reference sequence). The CDR3 totals 15 residues.

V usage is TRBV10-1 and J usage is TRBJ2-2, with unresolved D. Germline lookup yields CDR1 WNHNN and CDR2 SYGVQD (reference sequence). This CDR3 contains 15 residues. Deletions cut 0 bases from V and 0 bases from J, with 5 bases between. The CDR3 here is CASSESNANTGELFF. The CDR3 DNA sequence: TGCGCCAGCAGTGAGTCCAATGCGAACACCGGGGAGCTGTTTTTT.

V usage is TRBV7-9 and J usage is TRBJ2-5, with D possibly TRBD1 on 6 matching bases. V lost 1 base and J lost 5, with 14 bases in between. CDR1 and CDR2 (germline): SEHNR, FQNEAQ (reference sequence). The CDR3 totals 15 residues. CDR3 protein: CASSLGAGAGETQYF. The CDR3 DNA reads TGTGCCAGCAGCTTAGGCGCAGGGGCCGGCGAGACCCAGTACTTC.

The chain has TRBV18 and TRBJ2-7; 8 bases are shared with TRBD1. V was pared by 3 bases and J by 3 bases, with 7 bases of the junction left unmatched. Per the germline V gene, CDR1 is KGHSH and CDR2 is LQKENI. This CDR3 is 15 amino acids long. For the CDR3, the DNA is TGTGCCAGCTCACCCCTCACCGGACAGGGCTACGAGCAGTACTTC. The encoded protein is CASSPLTGQGYEQYF.

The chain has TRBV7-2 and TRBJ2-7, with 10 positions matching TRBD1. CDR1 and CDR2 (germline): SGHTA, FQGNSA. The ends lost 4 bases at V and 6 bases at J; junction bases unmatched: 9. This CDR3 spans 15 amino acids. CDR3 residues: CASSSTGGRSGEQYF. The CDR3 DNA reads TGTGCCAGCAGCTCGACAGGGGGCAGGTCGGGCGAGCAGTACTTC.

The CDR3, as DNA: TGCGCCAGCAGTCCAGACGGGACACTCACAGATACGCAGTATTTT. Translating gives CASSPDGTLTDTQYF. The chain is built from TRBV10-1 and TRBJ2-3, with a weak D call TRBD1 (6 bases). The CDR3 loop spans 15 amino acids. V was shortened by 5 bases and J by 2 bases, with 14 bases between the two germline ends. In germline, CDR1 is WNHNN, CDR2 SYGVQD (reference sequence).

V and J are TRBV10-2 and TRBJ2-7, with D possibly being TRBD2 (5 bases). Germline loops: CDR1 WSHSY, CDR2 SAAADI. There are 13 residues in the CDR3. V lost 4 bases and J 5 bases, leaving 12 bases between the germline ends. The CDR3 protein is CASSGDSVDEQYF. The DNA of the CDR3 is TGCGCCAGCAGTGGGGATAGCGTCGACGAGCAGTACTTC.

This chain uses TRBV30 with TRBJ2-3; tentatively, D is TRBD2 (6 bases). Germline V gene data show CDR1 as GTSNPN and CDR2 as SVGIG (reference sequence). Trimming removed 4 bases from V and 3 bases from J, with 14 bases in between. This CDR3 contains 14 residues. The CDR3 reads CAWTPSGGTDTQYF. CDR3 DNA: TGTGCCTGGACGCCAAGCGGAGGGACAGATACGCAGTATTTT.

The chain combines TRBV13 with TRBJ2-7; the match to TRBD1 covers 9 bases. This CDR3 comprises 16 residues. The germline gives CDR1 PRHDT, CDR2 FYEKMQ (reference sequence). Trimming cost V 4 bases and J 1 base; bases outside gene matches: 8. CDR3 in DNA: TGTGCCAGCAGCTCAACGGACAGGGGCTCATCCTACGAGCAGTACTTC. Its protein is CASSSTDRGSSYEQYF. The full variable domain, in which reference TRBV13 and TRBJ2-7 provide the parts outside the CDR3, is AAGVIQSPRHLIKEKRETATLKCYPIPRHDTVYWYQQGPGQDPQFLISFYEKMQSDKGSIPDRFSAQQFSDYHSELNMSSLELGDSALYFCASSSTDRGSSYEQYFGPGTRLTVT.

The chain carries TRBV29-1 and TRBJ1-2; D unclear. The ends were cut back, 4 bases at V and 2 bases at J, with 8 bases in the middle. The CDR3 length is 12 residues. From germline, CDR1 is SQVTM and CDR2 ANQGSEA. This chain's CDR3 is CSVVPENYGYTF. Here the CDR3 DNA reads TGCAGCGTTGTTCCAGAAAACTATGGCTACACCTTC.

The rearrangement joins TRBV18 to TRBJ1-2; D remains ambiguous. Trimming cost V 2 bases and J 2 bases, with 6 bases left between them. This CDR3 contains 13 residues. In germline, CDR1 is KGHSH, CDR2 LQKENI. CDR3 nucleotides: TGTGCCAGCTCACCAGTCAGAAACTATGGCTACACCTTC. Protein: CASSPVRNYGYTF.

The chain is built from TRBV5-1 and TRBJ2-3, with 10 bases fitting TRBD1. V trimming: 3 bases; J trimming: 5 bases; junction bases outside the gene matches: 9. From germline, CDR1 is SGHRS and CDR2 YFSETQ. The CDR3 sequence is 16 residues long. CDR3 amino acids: CASSSSTGGKGDTQYF. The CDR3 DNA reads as TGCGCCAGCAGCTCATCGACAGGGGGCAAAGGAGATACGCAGTATTTT.

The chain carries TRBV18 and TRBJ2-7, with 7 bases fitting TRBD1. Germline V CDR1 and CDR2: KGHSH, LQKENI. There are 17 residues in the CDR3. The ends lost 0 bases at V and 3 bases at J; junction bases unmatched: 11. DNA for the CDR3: TGTGCCAGCTCACCACCTGGAGCCCGGGACAGCCTCTACGAGCAGTACTTC. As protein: CASSPPGARDSLYEQYF. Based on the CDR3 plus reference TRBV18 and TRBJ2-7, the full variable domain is NAGVMQNPRHLVRRRGQEARLRCSPMKGHSHVYWYRQLPEEGLKFMVYLQKENIIDESGMPKERFSAEFPKEGPSILRIQQVVRGDSAAYFCASSPPGARDSLYEQYFGPGTRLTVT.

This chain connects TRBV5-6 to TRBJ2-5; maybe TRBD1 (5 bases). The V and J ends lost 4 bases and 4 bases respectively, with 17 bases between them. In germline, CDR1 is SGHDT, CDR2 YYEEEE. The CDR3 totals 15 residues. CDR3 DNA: TGTGCCAGCAGCCTGGTGGACACGGAGCTAGAGACCCAGTACTTC. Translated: CASSLVDTELETQYF.

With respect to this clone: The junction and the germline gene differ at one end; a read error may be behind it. The CDR3 nucleotides are TGTGCCAGCAGCTATAGAGCGGACTCCGACAATGAGCAGTTCTTC. Translated: CASSYRADSDNEQFF. This chain connects TRBV7-8 to TRBJ2-1; D might be TRBD2 (5 bases). The CDR3 has 15 amino acids. The germline V gene has CDR1 SGHVS and CDR2 FQNEAQ.

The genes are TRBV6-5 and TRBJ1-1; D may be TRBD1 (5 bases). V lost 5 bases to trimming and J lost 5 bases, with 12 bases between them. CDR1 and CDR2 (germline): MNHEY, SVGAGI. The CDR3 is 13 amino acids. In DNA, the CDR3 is TGTGCCAGCAGTCTGGGACTGGGAACTGAAGCTTTCTTT. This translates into CASSLGLGTEAFF.